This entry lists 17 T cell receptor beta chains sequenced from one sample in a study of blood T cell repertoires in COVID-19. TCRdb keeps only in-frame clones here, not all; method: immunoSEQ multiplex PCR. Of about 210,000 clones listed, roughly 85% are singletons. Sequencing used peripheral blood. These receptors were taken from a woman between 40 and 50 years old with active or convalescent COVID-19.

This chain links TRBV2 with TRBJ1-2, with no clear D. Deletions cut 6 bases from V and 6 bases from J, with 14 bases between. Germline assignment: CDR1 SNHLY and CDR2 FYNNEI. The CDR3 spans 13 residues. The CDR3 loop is CASSEMGRDGYTF. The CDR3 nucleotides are TGTGCCAGCAGCGAAATGGGGAGAGATGGCTACACCTTC.

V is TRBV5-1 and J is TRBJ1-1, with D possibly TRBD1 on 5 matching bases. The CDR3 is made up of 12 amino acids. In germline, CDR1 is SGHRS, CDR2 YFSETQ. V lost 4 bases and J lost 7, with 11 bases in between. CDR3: CASSQGTDEAFF. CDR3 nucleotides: TGCGCCAGCAGCCAGGGCACGGATGAAGCTTTCTTT.

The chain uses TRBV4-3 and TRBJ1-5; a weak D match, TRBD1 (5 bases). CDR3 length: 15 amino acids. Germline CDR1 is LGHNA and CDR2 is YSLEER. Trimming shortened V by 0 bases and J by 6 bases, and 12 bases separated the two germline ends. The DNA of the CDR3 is TGCGCCAGCAGCCAAGACTCGGTGGGGGGTCAGCCCCAGCATTTT. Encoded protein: CASSQDSVGGQPQHF.

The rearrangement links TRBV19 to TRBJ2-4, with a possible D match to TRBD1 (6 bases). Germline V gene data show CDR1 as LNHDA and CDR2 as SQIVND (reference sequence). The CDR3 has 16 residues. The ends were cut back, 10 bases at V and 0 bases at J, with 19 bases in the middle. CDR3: CATQIQGPIAKNIQYF. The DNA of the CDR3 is TGTGCCACCCAAATTCAGGGGCCGATAGCCAAAAACATTCAGTACTTC.

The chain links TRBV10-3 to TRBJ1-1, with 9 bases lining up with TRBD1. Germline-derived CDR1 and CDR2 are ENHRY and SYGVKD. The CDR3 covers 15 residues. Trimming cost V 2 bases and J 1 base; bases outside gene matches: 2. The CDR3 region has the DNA TGTGCCATCAGTGAGACGGGACAGGGGAACACTGAAGCTTTCTTT. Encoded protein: CAISETGQGNTEAFF.

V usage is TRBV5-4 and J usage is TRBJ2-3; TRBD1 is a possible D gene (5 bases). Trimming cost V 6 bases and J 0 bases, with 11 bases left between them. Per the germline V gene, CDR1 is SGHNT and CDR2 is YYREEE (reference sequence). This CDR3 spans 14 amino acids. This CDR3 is CASKGQSSTDTQYF. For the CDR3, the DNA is TGTGCCAGCAAAGGACAAAGTAGCACAGATACGCAGTATTTT.

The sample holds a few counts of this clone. Written as DNA, the CDR3 is TGTGCCACCAGCAGAGAGCAGGCCTACGAGCAGTACTTC. It encodes CATSREQAYEQYF. The J gene is TRBJ2-7, the V gene TRBV15, with unresolved D. This CDR3 has 13 residues. In germline, CDR1 is LNHNV, CDR2 YYDKDF (reference sequence). The ends were cut back, 0 bases at V and 2 bases at J, with 5 bases in the middle.

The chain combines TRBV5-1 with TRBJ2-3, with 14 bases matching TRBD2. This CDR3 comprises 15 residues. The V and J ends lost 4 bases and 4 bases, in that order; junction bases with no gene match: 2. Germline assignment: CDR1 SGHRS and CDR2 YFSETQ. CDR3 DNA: TGCGCCAGCAGCAAGACTAGCGGGGGGGCAGATACGCAGTATTTT. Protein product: CASSKTSGGADTQYF.

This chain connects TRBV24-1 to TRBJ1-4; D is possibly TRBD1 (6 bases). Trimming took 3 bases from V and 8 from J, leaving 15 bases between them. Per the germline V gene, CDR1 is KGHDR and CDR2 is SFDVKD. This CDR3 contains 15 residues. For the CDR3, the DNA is TGTGCCACCAGTGATCACAGGGCATCGGGGGAAAAACTGTTTTTT. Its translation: CATSDHRASGEKLFF.

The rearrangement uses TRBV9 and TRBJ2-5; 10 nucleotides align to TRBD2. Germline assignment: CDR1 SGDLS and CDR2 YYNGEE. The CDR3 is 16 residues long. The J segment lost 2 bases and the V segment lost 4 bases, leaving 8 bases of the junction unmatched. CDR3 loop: CASSIQSGGVQETQYF. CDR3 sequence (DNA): TGTGCCAGCAGCATACAGAGCGGGGGGGTACAAGAGACCCAGTACTTC.

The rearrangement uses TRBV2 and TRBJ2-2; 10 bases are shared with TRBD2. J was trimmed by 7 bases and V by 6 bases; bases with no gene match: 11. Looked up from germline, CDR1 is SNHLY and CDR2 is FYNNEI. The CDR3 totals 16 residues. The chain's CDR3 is CASSASGRARGGELFF. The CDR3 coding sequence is TGTGCCAGCAGCGCAAGCGGGAGGGCCCGGGGCGGGGAGCTGTTTTTT.

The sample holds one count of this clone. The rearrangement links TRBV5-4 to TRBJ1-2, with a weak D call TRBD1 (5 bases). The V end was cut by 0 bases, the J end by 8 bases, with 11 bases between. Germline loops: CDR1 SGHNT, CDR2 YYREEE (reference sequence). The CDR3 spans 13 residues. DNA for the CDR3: TGTGCCAGCAGCTTGGACGCGGACAAGGGCTACACCTTC. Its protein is CASSLDADKGYTF.

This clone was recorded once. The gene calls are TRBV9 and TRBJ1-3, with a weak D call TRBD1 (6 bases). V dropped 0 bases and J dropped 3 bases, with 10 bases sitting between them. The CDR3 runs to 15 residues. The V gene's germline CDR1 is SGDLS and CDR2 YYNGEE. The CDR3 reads CASSVEGGYGNTIYF. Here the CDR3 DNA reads TGTGCCAGCAGCGTAGAGGGGGGGTATGGAAACACCATATATTTT.

The CDR3 spells CASSRTGPYEQYF. In nucleotides, the CDR3 is TGTGCCAGCAGTCGGACAGGACCCTACGAGCAGTACTTC. This chain uses TRBV28 with TRBJ2-7; 7 bases map to TRBD1. Germline loops: CDR1 MDHEN, CDR2 SYDVKM. Trimming at V came to 5 bases and at J to 2 bases, leaving 3 bases not matched to a gene. This CDR3 region has 13 residues. The complete variable domain, with remaining parts taken from reference TRBV28 and TRBJ2-7, reads DVKVTQSSRYLVKRTGEKVFLECVQDMDHENMFWYRQDPGLGLRLIYFSYDVKMKEKGDIPEGYSVSREKKERFSLILESASTNQTSMYLCASSRTGPYEQYFGPGTRLTVT.

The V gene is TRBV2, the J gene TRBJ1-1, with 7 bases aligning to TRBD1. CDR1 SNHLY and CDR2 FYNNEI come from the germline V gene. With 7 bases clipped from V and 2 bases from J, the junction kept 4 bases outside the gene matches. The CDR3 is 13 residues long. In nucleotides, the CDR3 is TGTGCCAGCAACCGGGACAGTAACACTGAAGCTTTCTTT. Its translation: CASNRDSNTEAFF.

This chain's CDR3 is CASSQGGRGPYGYTF. CDR3 nucleotide sequence: TGTGCCAGCAGCCAAGGAGGCAGGGGACCCTATGGCTACACCTTC. The chain combines TRBV14 with TRBJ1-2; the D gene is possibly TRBD1 (6 bases). The CDR3 is made up of 15 amino acids. V lost 1 base, J lost 4 bases, and 13 bases lay in between. Germline assignment: CDR1 SGHDN and CDR2 FVKESK.

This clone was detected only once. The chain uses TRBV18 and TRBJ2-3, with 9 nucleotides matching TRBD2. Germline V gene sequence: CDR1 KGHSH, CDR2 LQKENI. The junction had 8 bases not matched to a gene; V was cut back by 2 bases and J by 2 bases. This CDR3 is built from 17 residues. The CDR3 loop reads CASSPGMTSGPTDTQYF. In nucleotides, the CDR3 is TGTGCCAGCTCACCAGGAATGACTAGCGGTCCCACAGATACGCAGTATTTT.